The entry that follows covers one T cell receptor (beta chain) sequence. Antigen unknown. The time point was: patch test 3, about 24 weeks after DPC sensitization. The treatment is: therapeutic diphenylcyclopropenone sensitization with weekly scalp DPC. CDR1 and CDR2 (germline): SQVTM, ANQGSEA. V shed 1 base and J shed 4 bases, with 19 bases lying between them. CDR3 size: 16 residues. TCRdb re-called the RACE reads through MiXCR, storing one row per CDR3 protein. The sample lists 95,000 to 150,000 distinct CDR3 sequences; approximately 10% were seen once. This entry belongs to a study of human T cells and chemical hapten exposure. Looking at the study overall: DPC 0.01% went on the upper back by patch test, with reading at 6 days. TCR yields differed between samples (mainly from small differences in pooled library volume).

Study-level results: Because they had alopecia, donors may respond immunologically unlike healthy people. The number of TCRs above 1 in 1000 frequency did not change after DPC sensitization.

This receptor was taken from a woman in her forties or fifties with alopecia areata. Some clones in this sample may be carry-over from other donors' samples. The rearrangement uses TRBV29-1 and TRBJ1-2; perhaps TRBD1 as D (6 bases). The material sequenced was whole blood, taken in connection with sensitization to the hapten diphenylcyclopropenone (DPC). In DNA form, the CDR3 reads TGCAGCGTTGAAGGACGACCGGGACATCGATCCTATGGCTACACCTTC. Translated, it gives CSVEGRPGHRSYGYTF.